The count of the clone carrying this TCR beta chain is one. This entry belongs to a study of regulatory T cells in long-lasting Graves disease. CDR1 MDHEN and CDR2 SYDVKM come from the germline V gene. CDR3 length: 14 amino acids. V was shortened by 8 bases and J by 6 bases, with 16 bases between the two germline ends. As for time point: newly diagnosed GD, antithyroid drugs for less than 3 months. Extracted PBMC RNA gave rise to the TCR library. Sequencing libraries for TCR beta were prepared with iRepertoire HTBI primers and Arm-PCR of CDR3 regions. TCRdb ran MiXCR on the multiplex PCR reads and lists one entry per CDR3 protein. The data show hundreds of thousands of distinct CDR3 sequences, around 15% seen once. These records were also assigned to another study, of T cells in Graves' hyperthyroidism and ophthalmopathy. Turning to that study: Across 18 months, stable Graves' hyperthyroidism was marked by no progression to ophthalmopathy. The study based diagnoses on clinical symptoms, serum thyroxine and TRAb, thyroid ultrasound and orbital computed tomography.

Here the sequenced sample was peripheral blood mononuclear cells (PBMCs), taken at new diagnosis, from a patient treated with antithyroid drugs. This clonotype was sampled from a woman aged 35 to 60 with Graves disease. J is TRBJ1-4 and V is TRBV28, with D tentatively TRBD1 (5 bases). CDR3 nucleotides: TGTGCCAGCCTCCGTGGGGGTGCTGATGAAAAACTGTTTTTT. The encoded protein is CASLRGGADEKLFF.